This passage covers 19 T cell receptor beta chains from one sample sequenced in a study of T cells in Graves' hyperthyroidism and ophthalmopathy. Amplification targeted TCR beta CDR3 regions from RNA transcripts. TCR CDR3 regions were first amplified by RT-PCR with HTBI primers. MiXCR was run by TCRdb on the multiplex PCR reads, yielding one entry per CDR3 protein. The sample gives about 590,000 distinct CDR3 sequences, 12% to 15% of which show up once; around 7% is in the top ten. The sequenced sample consisted of blood. All receptors derive from a woman between 18 and 30 years old with Graves' ophthalmopathy.

This clonotype appeared many times. V usage is TRBV28 and J usage is TRBJ1-3; D remains ambiguous. With 1 base removed from V and 4 bases from J, the gap between germline ends came to 5 bases. The V gene's germline CDR1 is MDHEN and CDR2 SYDVKM. The CDR3 totals 13 residues. The CDR3 here is CASSLLAGNTIYF. The DNA for the CDR3 is TGTGCCAGCAGTTTATTAGCCGGAAACACCATATATTTT.

This clonotype was detected many times. The V call is TRBV28, the J call TRBJ1-5; D remains unclear. From germline, CDR1 is MDHEN and CDR2 SYDVKM. The CDR3 is 15 amino acids. Trimming cost V 7 bases and J 1 base, with 14 bases left between them. CDR3 loop: CASTFGDTSNQPQHF. In DNA, the CDR3 is TGTGCCAGCACCTTCGGAGACACCAGCAATCAGCCCCAGCATTTT.

This clonotype was observed at least ten times. The chain is built from TRBV5-1 and TRBJ2-3; D gene uncertain. Germline values: CDR1 SGHRS, CDR2 YFSETQ. This CDR3 is 14 amino acids long. V lost 0 bases and J lost 6, with 11 bases in between. CDR3 in amino acids: CASSLALDLDTQYF. CDR3 DNA: TGCGCCAGCAGCTTGGCCCTTGATCTTGATACGCAGTATTTT.

This clonotype was recorded many times. The rearrangement links TRBV11-2 to TRBJ1-6, with 8 bases aligning to TRBD1. Germline assignment: CDR1 SGHAT and CDR2 FQNNGV. Unmatched junction bases numbered 4, after V lost 2 bases and J lost 10 bases. This CDR3 spans 14 amino acids. CDR3 in amino acids: CASSLQGAGSPLHF. CDR3 nucleotides: TGTGCCAGCAGCTTACAGGGGGCTGGGTCACCCCTCCACTTT.

This clonotype was recorded many times. The chain joins TRBV11-1 to TRBJ1-3, with 7 bases matching TRBD1. The ends lost 0 bases at V and 0 bases at J; junction bases unmatched: 5. Germline V gives CDR1 SGHAT, CDR2 FQDESV (reference sequence). CDR3 length: 17 residues. The CDR3 spells CASSLAGTADSGNTIYF. The CDR3 nucleotides are TGTGCCAGCAGCTTAGCTGGGACAGCGGACTCTGGAAACACCATATATTTT.

This clonotype has ten or more counts. The chain is built from TRBV7-9 and TRBJ1-1; D is undetermined. The CDR3 is 13 amino acids. The V gene lost 5 bases and the J gene lost 6 bases, with 13 bases spanning the gap. The germline gives CDR1 SEHNR, CDR2 FQNEAQ (reference sequence). The CDR3, as DNA: TGTGCCAGCAGCCAGACTGAGGCCTCTGAAGCTTTCTTT. Translation: CASSQTEASEAFF. The full variable domain, its missing parts supplied by reference TRBV7-9 and TRBJ1-1, is DTGVSQNPRHKITKRGQNVTFRCDPISEHNRLYWYRQTLGQGPEFLTYFQNEAQLEKSRLLSDRFSAERPKGSFSTLEIQRTEQGDSAMYLCASSQTEASEAFFGQGTRLTVV.

This clonotype has just a few counts. The V and J genes are TRBV12-3 or TRBV12-4 and TRBJ2-7, with no clear D. The CDR3 length is 13 residues. V was clipped by 5 bases and J by 2 bases, with 10 bases between them. The CDR3 protein is CASSPRSPYEQYF. The CDR3 region has the DNA TGTGCCAGCAGTCCCAGATCCCCCTACGAGCAGTACTTC.

This chain connects TRBV4-3 to TRBJ2-1, with 14 bases matching TRBD2. Per the germline V gene, CDR1 is LGHNA and CDR2 is YSLEER. V was pared by 3 bases and J by 10 bases, with 5 bases of the junction left unmatched. The CDR3 sequence is 15 residues long. CDR3 sequence (DNA): TGCGCCAGCAGCCAGAGACTAGCGGGAGGGAGCGAGCAGTTCTTC. Its protein is CASSQRLAGGSEQFF.

This clonotype has at least ten counts. The chain recombines TRBV18 with TRBJ1-3; D unclear. This CDR3 comprises 15 residues. The V end lost 2 bases, the J end lost 0 bases, and 8 bases lay between the germline ends. Germline loops: CDR1 KGHSH, CDR2 LQKENI. This chain's CDR3 is CASSPIAGSGNTIYF. The CDR3 region has the DNA TGTGCCAGCTCACCAATCGCAGGCTCTGGAAACACCATATATTTT.

The table lists this clonotype with many counts. The chain carries TRBV12-3 or TRBV12-4 and TRBJ2-3, with D perhaps TRBD2 (6 bases). The CDR3 has 13 residues. The ends were cut back, 8 bases at V and 4 bases at J, with 13 bases in the middle. The CDR3 nucleotides are TGTGCCAGCTCGATCGGGGACTCAGATACGCAGTATTTT. Its protein is CASSIGDSDTQYF.

Only a few counts were recorded for this clonotype. The chain carries TRBV19 and TRBJ1-2; D is uncertain. The CDR3 length is 16 residues. Trimming removed 1 base at V and 0 bases at J, with 12 bases between. CDR1 is LNHDA and CDR2 is SQIVND in the germline V gene (reference sequence). The chain's CDR3 is CASSIVGSLANYGYTF. CDR3 DNA sequence: TGTGCCAGTAGTATAGTGGGCAGTTTAGCTAACTATGGCTACACCTTC. The full variable domain, rest sourced from reference TRBV19 and TRBJ1-2, is DGGITQSPKYLFRKEGQNVTLSCEQNLNHDAMYWYRQDPGQGLRLIYYSQIVNDFQKGDIAEGYSVSREKKESFPLTVTSAQKNPTAFYLCASSIVGSLANYGYTFGSGTRLTVV.

Regarding this clonotype: It may be a read error: a sequence one base away is much more abundant. The chain is built from TRBV11-2 and TRBJ2-7; D ambiguous. Trimming removed 3 bases from V and 2 bases from J, with 5 bases in between. Germline V gene sequence: CDR1 SGHAT, CDR2 FQNNGV. There are 12 residues in the CDR3. The CDR3 DNA sequence: TGTGCCAGCAGCTTTGATGCCTACGAGCAGTACTTC. It is translated as CASSFDAYEQYF.

This chain connects TRBV3-1 to TRBJ1-1; a possible D gene is TRBD1 (6 bases). The CDR3 runs 15 residues. The V gene lost 3 bases and the J gene lost 0 bases, with 11 bases spanning the gap. In germline, CDR1 is LGHDT, CDR2 YNNKEL (reference sequence). The CDR3 DNA follows: TGTGCCAGCAGCCATTCCGACAGGTTGAACACTGAAGCTTTCTTT. As protein: CASSHSDRLNTEAFF.

This clonotype turned up a few times. The chain links TRBV6-1 to TRBJ1-5; weak D call: TRBD1 (6 bases). V lost 5 bases and J 7 bases, leaving 15 bases between the germline ends. From germline, CDR1 is MNHNS and CDR2 SASEGT. CDR3 length: 14 amino acids. CDR3 residues: CASSYYGGGQPQHF. In DNA form, the CDR3 reads TGTGCCAGCAGTTATTACGGGGGCGGCCAGCCCCAGCATTTT.

This clonotype has a count of ten or more. The chain has TRBV6-1 and TRBJ1-1; D remains ambiguous. The CDR3 covers 18 residues. Trimming removed 6 bases from V and 3 bases from J, with 26 bases in between. Germline V CDR1 and CDR2: MNHNS, SASEGT. This CDR3 is CASSLNSGLRLWDTEAFF. The CDR3 DNA reads TGTGCCAGCAGCTTAAACTCCGGTCTTAGACTTTGGGACACTGAAGCTTTCTTT.

Worth noting for this clonotype: This may be a read error, as it is one base from a much larger clone. V usage is TRBV15 and J usage is TRBJ2-7; 13 bases map to TRBD2. V was clipped by 5 bases and J by 4 bases; unmatched bases: 5. The CDR3 totals 15 residues. CDR1 is LNHNV and CDR2 is YYDKDF in the germline V gene (reference sequence). CDR3 nucleotide sequence: TGTGCCACCAGCCCCGGACTAGCGGGAGATTACGAGCAGTACTTC. Amino acids: CATSPGLAGDYEQYF.

The chain combines TRBV10-3 with TRBJ2-7; TRBD1 matches at 10 bases. The CDR3 spans 16 residues. The V gene's germline CDR1 is ENHRY and CDR2 SYGVKD. V trimming: 5 bases; J trimming: 1 base; junction bases outside the gene matches: 8. The CDR3 loop is CAISRTGGEPSYEQYF. The CDR3, as DNA: TGTGCCATCAGTCGGACAGGGGGAGAGCCTTCCTACGAGCAGTACTTC.

This clonotype was detected ten times or more. This rearrangement joins TRBV20-1 to TRBJ2-5; the D call may be TRBD1 or TRBD2 (5 bases each). The CDR3 is made up of 13 amino acids. From germline, CDR1 is DFQATT and CDR2 SNEGSKA (reference sequence). The CDR3 region is CSAETPGAETQYF. CDR3 nucleotides: TGCAGCGCCGAGACCCCCGGGGCAGAGACCCAGTACTTC.

In its sample, this clonotype was seen many times. The chain joins TRBV7-3 to TRBJ2-7; 12 nucleotides match TRBD2. CDR3 length: 17 amino acids. Losses at the gene ends were 3 bases for V and 3 bases for J; bases not matched to a gene: 9. CDR1 SGHTA and CDR2 FQGTGA come from the germline V gene. The CDR3, as DNA: TGTGCCAGCAGCTTGGCTAGCGGGAGGGCCGGTTACTACGAGCAGTACTTC. Residues: CASSLASGRAGYYEQYF.